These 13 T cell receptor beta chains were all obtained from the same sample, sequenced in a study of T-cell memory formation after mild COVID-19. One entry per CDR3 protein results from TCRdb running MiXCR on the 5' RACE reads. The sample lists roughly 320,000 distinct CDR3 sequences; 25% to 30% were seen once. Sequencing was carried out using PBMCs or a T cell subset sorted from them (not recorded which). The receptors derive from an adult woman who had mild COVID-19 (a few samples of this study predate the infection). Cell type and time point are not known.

In nucleotides, the CDR3 is TGCAGCGCCTCGGGACAGGGAGAGACTGAAGCTTTCTTT. Its translation: CSASGQGETEAFF. This rearrangement joins TRBV29-1 to TRBJ1-1, with 9 bases aligning to TRBD1. Unmatched junction bases numbered 8, after V lost 7 bases and J lost 5 bases. The CDR3 totals 13 residues. Looked up from germline, CDR1 is SQVTM and CDR2 is ANQGSEA. The full variable domain, with the rest looked up from reference TRBV29-1 and TRBJ1-1, is SAVISQKPSRDICQRGTSLTIQCQVDSQVTMMFWYRQQPGQSLTLIATANQGSEATYESGFVIDKFPISRPNLTFSTLTVSNMSPEDSSIYLCSASGQGETEAFFGQGTRLTVV.

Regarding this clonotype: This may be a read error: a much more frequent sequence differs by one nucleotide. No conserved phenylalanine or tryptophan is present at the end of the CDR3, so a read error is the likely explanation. This CDR3 reads CASSLGQGAETQYY. The CDR3, as DNA: TGTGCCAGCAGCTTGGGACAGGGGGCAGAGACCCAGTACTAC. The chain carries TRBV5-6 and TRBJ2-5; 10 bases line up with TRBD1. There are 14 residues in the CDR3. V lost 0 bases and J lost 4; bases outside the gene matches: 0. Germline V gene sequence: CDR1 SGHDT, CDR2 YYEEEE.

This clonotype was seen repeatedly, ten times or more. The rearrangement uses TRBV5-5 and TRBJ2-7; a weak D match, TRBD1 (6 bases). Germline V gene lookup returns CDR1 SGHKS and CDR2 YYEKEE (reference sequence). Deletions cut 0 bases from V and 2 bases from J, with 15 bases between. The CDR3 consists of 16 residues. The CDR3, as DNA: TGTGCCAGCAGCTTGGGAGTTCGGGACACTACCTACGAGCAGTACTTC. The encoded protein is CASSLGVRDTTYEQYF.

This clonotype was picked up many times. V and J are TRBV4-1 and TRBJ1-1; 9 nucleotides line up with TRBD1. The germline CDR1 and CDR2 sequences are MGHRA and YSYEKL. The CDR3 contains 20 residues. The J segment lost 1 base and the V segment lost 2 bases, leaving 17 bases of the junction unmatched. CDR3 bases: TGCGCCAGCAGCCAATCCCGGGACAGGGTGTTTTTTTCTCCGAACACTGAAGCTTTCTTT. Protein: CASSQSRDRVFFSPNTEAFF.

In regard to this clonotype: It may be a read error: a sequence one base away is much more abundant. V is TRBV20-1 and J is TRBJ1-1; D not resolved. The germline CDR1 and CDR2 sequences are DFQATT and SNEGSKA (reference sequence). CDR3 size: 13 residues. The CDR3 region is CRASSPGREATFF. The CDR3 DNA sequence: TGCAGAGCTAGTAGTCCCGGGCGGGAGGCAACTTTCTTT.

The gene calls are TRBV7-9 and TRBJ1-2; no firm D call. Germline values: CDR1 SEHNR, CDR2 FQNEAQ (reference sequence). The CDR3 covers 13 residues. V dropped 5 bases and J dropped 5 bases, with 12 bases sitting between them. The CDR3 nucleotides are TGTGCCAGCAGCCCCAGCGGTCAGTATGGCTACACCTTC. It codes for CASSPSGQYGYTF.

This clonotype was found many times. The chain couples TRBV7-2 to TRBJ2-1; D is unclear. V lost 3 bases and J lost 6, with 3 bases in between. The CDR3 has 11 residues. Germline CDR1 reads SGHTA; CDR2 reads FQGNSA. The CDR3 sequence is CASSFLNEQFF. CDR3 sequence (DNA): TGTGCCAGCAGCTTCCTCAATGAGCAGTTCTTC.

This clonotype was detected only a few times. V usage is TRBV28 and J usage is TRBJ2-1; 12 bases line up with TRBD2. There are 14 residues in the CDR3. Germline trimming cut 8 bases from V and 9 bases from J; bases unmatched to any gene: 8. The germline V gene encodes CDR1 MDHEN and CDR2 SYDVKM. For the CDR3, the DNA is TGTGCCAGCGGACGGACTAGCGGGATCGGTGAGCAGTTCTTC. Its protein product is CASGRTSGIGEQFF.

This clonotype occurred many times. In DNA form, the CDR3 reads TGTGCCAGCAGCAAACTTGCAGGGCAAGAATTCTATGGCTACACCTTC. This encodes CASSKLAGQEFYGYTF. The J gene is TRBJ1-2, the V gene TRBV7-9, with D possibly TRBD1 on 5 matching bases. There are 16 residues in the CDR3. The V end was cut by 5 bases, the J end by 4 bases, with 20 bases between. Germline CDR1 and CDR2: SEHNR and FQNEAQ (reference sequence).

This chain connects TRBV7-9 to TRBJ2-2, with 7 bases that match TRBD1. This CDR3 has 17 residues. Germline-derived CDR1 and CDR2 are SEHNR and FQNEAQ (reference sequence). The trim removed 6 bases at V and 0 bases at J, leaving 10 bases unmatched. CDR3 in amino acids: CASSWFKGAANTGELFF. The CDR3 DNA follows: TGTGCCAGCAGTTGGTTTAAGGGGGCGGCGAACACCGGGGAGCTGTTTTTT. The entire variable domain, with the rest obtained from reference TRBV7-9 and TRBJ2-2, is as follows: DTGVSQNPRHKITKRGQNVTFRCDPISEHNRLYWYRQTLGQGPEFLTYFQNEAQLEKSRLLSDRFSAERPKGSFSTLEIQRTEQGDSAMYLCASSWFKGAANTGELFFGEGSRLTVL.

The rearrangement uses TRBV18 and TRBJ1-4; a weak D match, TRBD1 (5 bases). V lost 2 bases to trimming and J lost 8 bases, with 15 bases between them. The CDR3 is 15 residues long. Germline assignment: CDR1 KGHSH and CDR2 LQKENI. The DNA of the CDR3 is TGTGCCAGCTCACCAGGTACCAGGGCTGGGGAAAAACTGTTTTTT. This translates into CASSPGTRAGEKLFF.

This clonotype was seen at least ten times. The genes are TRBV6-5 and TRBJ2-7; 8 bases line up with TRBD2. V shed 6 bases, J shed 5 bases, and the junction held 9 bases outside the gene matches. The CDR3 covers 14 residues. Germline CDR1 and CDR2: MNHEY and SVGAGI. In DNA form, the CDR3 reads TGTGCCAGCAGCCCAGCGGGAGATGTCAACGAGCAGTACTTC. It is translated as CASSPAGDVNEQYF.

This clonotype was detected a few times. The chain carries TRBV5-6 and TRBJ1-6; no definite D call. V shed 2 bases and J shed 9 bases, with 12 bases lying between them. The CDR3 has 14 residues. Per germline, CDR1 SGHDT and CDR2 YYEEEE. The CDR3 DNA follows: TGTGCCAGCAGCTTTAAGAGCCCAGTTTCACCCCTCCACTTT. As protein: CASSFKSPVSPLHF.